This entry describes one T cell receptor beta chain. Germline-derived CDR1 and CDR2 are MNHNS and SASEGT. This CDR3 has 15 residues. V was shortened by 8 bases and J by 0 bases, with 14 bases between the two germline ends. The data were obtained in a study of technical replicates of blood from a handful of donors. Only in-frame clones appear in the TCRdb table, and some are missing; sequencing was by immunoSEQ multiplex PCR. Of approximately 85,000 clones in the sample, around 92% were seen once. This chain connects TRBV6-1 to TRBJ1-3; D uncertain. The sequenced material came from T cells isolated from PBMCs. The TCR was taken from a human donor in good health. Written as DNA, the CDR3 is TGTGCCAGCCTCCGAGAACAGAACTCTGGAAACACCATATATTTT. This gives the protein CASLREQNSGNTIYF.